Listed below are T cell receptor beta chains from one sample, sequenced in a study of vaccination and CD4 T cells after COVID-19. These TCRs' antigens remain unknown. MiXCR, run by TCRdb on the PCR reads, gives a single entry per CDR3 protein. The sample gives roughly 16,000 distinct CDR3 sequences, about 63% of which show up once; around 12% is in the top ten. The specimen sequenced was CD4+ T cells from blood, cultured in vitro. Receptor source: a human donor who had recovered from COVID-19. The CDR3 runs from the conserved cysteine through the conserved F or W. The D gene is left open where the match is weak. The size of a clone is reported for some rows only, either as once, few or many, or as a class for expanded clones.

v_gene	abundance	d_gene	j_gene	CDR3nt	CDR3aa
TRBV30	once	NA	TRBJ1-2	TGTGCCTGGAGTATCAGGGGAGGCTACACCTTC	CAWSIRGGYTF
TRBV20-1	few	NA	TRBJ2-7	TGCAGTGCAAACGGGAGGGGGCCCGTCAACGAGCAGTACTTC	CSANGRGPVNEQYF
TRBV19	few	NA	TRBJ1-1	TGTGCCAGTAGTATCGGATCGAACACTGAAGCTTTCTTT	CASSIGSNTEAFF
TRBV4-2	once	TRBD2	TRBJ2-6	TGTGCCAGCAGCCAAGATCTGACTAGCGGGGCCAACGTCCTGACTTTC	CASSQDLTSGANVLTF
TRBV2	NA	NA	TRBJ1-2	TGTGCCAGCACTAAACAGGCACTCTATGGCTACACCTTC	CASTKQALYGYTF
TRBV6-1	few	NA	TRBJ1-5	TGTGCCAGCAGCCTAACGCGGGTAAATCAGCCCCAGCATTTT	CASSLTRVNQPQHF
TRBV20-1	NA	NA	TRBJ1-2	TGCAGTGCTAGAGGTCAGTTGGCAGGAAACTATGGCTACACCTTC	CSARGQLAGNYGYTF
TRBV6-2/TRBV6-3	NA	TRBD2	TRBJ2-5	TGTGCCAGCAGTAGGATGACTAGCTACCAAGAGACCCAGTACTTC	CASSRMTSYQETQYF
TRBV2	NA	NA	TRBJ2-3	TGTGCCGGAAGGGCAGGGGAACAATATACGCAGTATTTT	CAGRAGEQYTQYF
TRBV15	NA	TRBD1	TRBJ2-7	TGTGCCACCAGCAATAGGGACAGGGGGCCCTACGAGCAGTACTTC	CATSNRDRGPYEQYF
TRBV19	NA	TRBD1	TRBJ2-5	TGTGCCAGTACCTTGACAGGGACGGAGACCCAGTACTTC	CASTLTGTETQYF
TRBV6-2/TRBV6-3	NA	NA	TRBJ1-2	TGTGCCGGCAGTTACATCTCTGGATTTAACTATGGCTACACCTTC	CAGSYISGFNYGYTF
TRBV20-1	NA	NA	TRBJ1-4	TGCAGTGCAACCAACAGGGCAACTAATGAAAAACTGTTTTTT	CSATNRATNEKLFF
TRBV11-2	NA	TRBD2	TRBJ2-3	TGTGCCAGCAGCTTGGGTGAGGGCGGGGGGGCGGAAGATACGCAGTATTTT	CASSLGEGGGAEDTQYF
TRBV4-3	NA	NA	TRBJ1-6	TGCGCCAGCAGCCAAGAACGCGGAGGCGGTAATTCACCCCTCCACTTT	CASSQERGGGNSPLHF
TRBV24-1	few	NA	TRBJ2-7	TGTGCCACCAGTGATTCACGCAGGGGCTACGAGCAGTACTTC	CATSDSRRGYEQYF
TRBV10-2	NA	TRBD1	TRBJ2-2	TGCGCCAGCAGGGGGTCCGACAGGGGGCAAACCGGGGAGCTGTTTTTT	CASRGSDRGQTGELFF
TRBV7-2	NA	NA	TRBJ1-5	TGTGCCAGCAGCTTAGCAGACGTGAAGCCCCAGCATTTT	CASSLADVKPQHF
TRBV4-2	few	NA	TRBJ2-3	TGTGCCAGCAGCCATCGCCCAGCGGAGAGCACAGATACGCAGTATTTT	CASSHRPAESTDTQYF
TRBV20-1	NA	NA	TRBJ1-4	TGCAGTGCTAGAGGGGGGACGGCTAATGAAAAACTGTTTTTT	CSARGGTANEKLFF
TRBV19	once	TRBD1	TRBJ2-7	TGTGCCAGTAGTACGAACCGGGACAGCTCCTACGAGCAGTACTTC	CASSTNRDSSYEQYF
TRBV27	few	TRBD1	TRBJ2-7	TGTGCCAGCAGTTTATCGCCCGGACAGGTTAGCTCCTACGAGCAGTACTTC	CASSLSPGQVSSYEQYF
TRBV6-1	NA	TRBD1	TRBJ1-6	TGTGCCAGTCAGACAGGGGGCGGTTCACCCCTCCACTTT	CASQTGGGSPLHF
TRBV19	NA	NA	TRBJ2-1	TGTGCCAGTAGTATGTGGTCTCTGGGGAATGAGCAGTTCTTC	CASSMWSLGNEQFF
TRBV27	NA	TRBD1	TRBJ1-2	TGTGCCAGCAGTTTGTTGACAGGGGGGAACTATGGCTACACCTTC	CASSLLTGGNYGYTF
TRBV27	few	TRBD1	TRBJ2-2	TGTGCCAGCAGTTTGACAGGGGGATTGGGCACCGGGGAGCTGTTTTTT	CASSLTGGLGTGELFF
TRBV12-3/TRBV12-4	NA	TRBD2	TRBJ2-7	TGTGCCAGCAGTTTAGCGGGGACTAGTTTGGATTTC	CASSLAGTSLDF
TRBV20-1	NA	NA	TRBJ1-2	TGCAGTGCTCCCGACACCTCCTATGGCTACACCTTC	CSAPDTSYGYTF
TRBV19	NA	NA	TRBJ2-5	TGTGCCAGTAGTATTTCGGCCCAAGAGACCCAGTACTTC	CASSISAQETQYF
TRBV19	NA	TRBD1	TRBJ2-3	TGTGCCAGTAGTACCTCCCCGGGACAGGGGGCAGCAGATACGCAGTATTTT	CASSTSPGQGAADTQYF
TRBV25-1	NA	NA	TRBJ2-3	TGTGCCAGCAGGGGAACAGCCTCAGGGCAGTATTTT	CASRGTASGQYF
TRBV7-8	NA	NA	TRBJ2-3	TGTGCCAGCAGCCCCCAGGGACGCACAGATACGCAGTATTTT	CASSPQGRTDTQYF
TRBV20-1	NA	NA	TRBJ2-7	TGCAGTGCTTATGACACGAGCTCCTACGAGCAGTACTTC	CSAYDTSSYEQYF
TRBV27	NA	NA	TRBJ1-6	TGTGCCAGCGTTGCTTACAGGAATGGCAATTCACCCCTCCACTTT	CASVAYRNGNSPLHF
TRBV5-6	NA	TRBD1	TRBJ1-5	TGTGCCAGCAGCTTGGTGGGACAGGGAGATCAGCCCCAGCATTTT	CASSLVGQGDQPQHF
TRBV24-1	NA	NA	TRBJ2-5	TGTGCCACCAGTCAGGGGAGGCTAGAGACCCAGTACTTC	CATSQGRLETQYF
TRBV20-1	NA	TRBD1	TRBJ1-2	TGCAGTGCCTCTCAGGGGGCAATCTCCCCCCCCTTC	CSASQGAISPPF
TRBV27	NA	NA	TRBJ2-1	TGTGCCAGCAGTCTAAACTCGGACAGGGAGGGCGAGCAGTTCTTC	CASSLNSDREGEQFF
TRBV30	NA	NA	TRBJ2-2	TGTGCCTGGAGTGTACGTAGAGGGCCTAACACCGGGGAGCTGTTTTTT	CAWSVRRGPNTGELFF
TRBV5-4	NA	NA	TRBJ2-7	TGTGCCAGCAGCCCCCCCCAGGAAAACGAGCAGTACTTC	CASSPPQENEQYF
TRBV7-6	NA	NA	TRBJ1-4	TGTGCCAGCAGGAGAGCCCCGGGAAAACTGTTTTTT	CASRRAPGKLFF
TRBV7-8	NA	NA	TRBJ1-1	TGTGCCAGCAGGGGTAGGGCAGGGGTGAACACTGAAGCTTTCTTT	CASRGRAGVNTEAFF
TRBV28	NA	NA	TRBJ1-2	TGTGCCAGCAGTTTAGCGGGGGACTATGGCTACACCTTC	CASSLAGDYGYTF
TRBV5-1	NA	TRBD1	TRBJ2-1	TGCGCCAGCAGCCCAAGGACAGGTACGAATGAGCAGTTCTTC	CASSPRTGTNEQFF
TRBV19	NA	NA	TRBJ1-1	TGTGCCAGTAGTATCCTGATTGAAGCTTTCTTT	CASSILIEAFF
TRBV7-9	NA	TRBD1	TRBJ1-6	TGTGCCAGCAGCCCCCGGGGACAGTCTAATTCACCCCTCCACTTT	CASSPRGQSNSPLHF
TRBV6-5	NA	NA	TRBJ2-5	TGTGCCAGCAGTTACTCAAGTCCTAGCCCTGAAGAGACCCAGTACTTC	CASSYSSPSPEETQYF
TRBV24-1	once	TRBD1	TRBJ2-6	TGTGCCACCAGCCAGGTACAGGGGGCCAACTCTGGGGCCAACGTCCTGACTTTC	CATSQVQGANSGANVLTF
TRBV29-1	NA	NA	TRBJ1-2	TGCAGCGCACGGACAGATATGGTGGGGGGCTACACCTTC	CSARTDMVGGYTF
TRBV2	NA	NA	TRBJ1-5	TGTGCCAGCCAAAAGGAGGGCAATCAGCCCCAGCATTTT	CASQKEGNQPQHF
TRBV4-1	few	TRBD1	TRBJ1-6	TGCGCCAGCAGCCAAGACGGGACAGGGGGCAGGAATTCACCCCTCCACTTT	CASSQDGTGGRNSPLHF
TRBV20-1	NA	NA	TRBJ1-2	TGCAGTGCTACATCAGAACTTAACTATGGCTACACCTTC	CSATSELNYGYTF
TRBV27	once	NA	TRBJ2-2	TGTGCCAGCAGTCCCGGATCTTATAGGAACACCGGGGAGCTGTTTTTT	CASSPGSYRNTGELFF
TRBV20-1	few	NA	TRBJ2-5	TGCAGTGCTAGAGATCCATTATTAGAGACCCAGTACTTC	CSARDPLLETQYF
TRBV7-9	NA	TRBD2	TRBJ2-3	TGTGCCACCAGGGACCTAGCGGGGGTCACAGATACGCAGTATTTT	CATRDLAGVTDTQYF
TRBV28	NA	NA	TRBJ2-2	TGTGCCAGCAGTGCAGTGGGGGAGCTGTTTTTT	CASSAVGELFF
TRBV20-1	NA	NA	TRBJ1-4	TGCAGTGCTAGAGTACGACGGGCACTCAAAGATGAAAAACTGTTTTTT	CSARVRRALKDEKLFF